The entry that follows covers one TCR beta chain sequence. Its specificity is not known. Trimming took 2 bases from V and 2 from J; bases not matched to a gene: 8. From germline, CDR1 is SGHNT and CDR2 YYREEE (reference sequence). The CDR3 is 17 amino acids. Extraction yielded at least 5.5 micrograms of total RNA per sample. This sample is part of a study of blood T cells in healthy people across ages. Study outcomes and limitations: Leaving the PBMCs unsorted stopped any conclusive comparison of naive versus antigen-experienced cells.

The use of a sample-barcoded 5' primer and a J-beta primer mix characterized a second PCR of roughly 6 to 11 cycles. TCRdb re-called the 5' RACE reads with MiXCR, one entry per CDR3 protein. The sample carries about 620,000 distinct CDR3 sequences, around 52% recorded once. This clonotype originated in an elderly woman in good health. The rearrangement uses TRBV5-4 and TRBJ1-2; TRBD1 aligns across 11 bases. Source material: blood. The CDR3 sequence: CASSLRPGQGGNYGYTF. DNA for the CDR3: TGTGCCAGCAGCTTACGACCGGGACAGGGGGGAAACTATGGCTACACCTTC.